This T cell receptor (beta chain) comes out of a study of cytomegalovirus exposure and HLA in healthy donors. Researchers ran the PCR with 60 Vbeta and 13 Jbeta primers. Assay used: immunoSEQ multiplex PCR; TCRdb lists only in-frame clones, some missing. The sample table sets out around 130,000 clones. Study results and limitations: The study recorded some 160 TCR beta chains that were cytomegalovirus-associated. A missense variant in DCLRE1C was later tied to TCR beta V- and J-gene trimming. A later analysis reported that several of the most significant clusters appeared to be linked to common viral pathogens, among them Epstein-Barr virus. In a later analysis, about 17,000 TCR beta sequences were associated with HLA alleles at 0.05 false discovery rate.

Germline V gives CDR1 SGHRS, CDR2 YFSETQ. J gave up 1 base and V 7 bases, and 5 bases lay outside the gene matches. The CDR3 covers 14 residues. As for this clone: Antigen: not known.

The clonotype was recovered from a woman aged 40 to 50 in good health and CMV-seronegative. The chain links TRBV5-1 to TRBJ1-1, with 9 bases that match TRBD1. The sample taken for sequencing was PBMCs. The CDR3 spells CASGGDRANTEAFF. Here the CDR3 DNA reads TGCGCCAGCGGGGGGGACAGGGCGAACACTGAAGCTTTCTTT.